This T cell receptor beta chain was retrieved from a study of blood T cell repertoires in COVID-19. Whole-study context: Researchers got acute and convalescent COVID-19 samples from the United States, Italy and Spain. PBMCs, B-cell-depleted T cells, or T cells were the source of the cDNA or gDNA that made up the material.

How the authors handled the data: Amplification from reference gene primers served as the basis for estimated nucleated cell counts. Assay: immunoSEQ multiplex PCR; the TCRdb copy retains only in-frame clones and omits some. The DNA was the basis for D and trimming; V, J and clone size are from that table. The repertoire holds 100,000 to 120,000 clones, with approximately 88% as singletons. This CDR3 contains 14 residues. Germline values: CDR1 MNHEY, CDR2 SVGEGT. The ends were cut back, 5 bases at V and 8 bases at J, with 18 bases in the middle. Sequencing input: peripheral blood. The receptor comes from a human donor in a cohort sampled during active COVID-19. This rearrangement joins TRBV6-2 or TRBV6-3 to TRBJ1-2, with D tentatively TRBD1 (6 bases). CDR3 nucleotide sequence: TGTGCCAGCAGTCAAGAAACAGGGCGAGGGGGCTACACCTTC. Translated, it gives CASSQETGRGGYTF.